A selection of T cell receptor beta chains follows, all from one sample in a study of CD8+CD57+ T cells in acquired aplastic anemia. Via MiXCR, TCRdb re-called the reads, giving one row per CDR3 protein. The sample includes fewer than 250,000 distinct CDR3 sequences, approximately 50% seen only once; the top ten take 7% to 10%. The source material was sorted CD4+, CD8+, or CD8+CD57+ T cells (not recorded which) from PBMCs. All receptors derive from a human donor with aplastic anemia. Both conserved end residues are part of each CDR3. Each record gives: CDR3 length, V gene, J gene, D gene, clone size, CDR3 protein, CDR3 DNA. A D gene is named only where the DNA matches it firmly. The listing skips clone size in some rows; elsewhere it reads once, few, many or a size class.

14	TRBV6-2/TRBV6-3	TRBJ1-3	NA	few	CASSTASSGNTIYF	TGTGCCAGCAGTACCGCGTCCTCTGGAAACACCATATATTTT
15	TRBV6-4	TRBJ2-1	TRBD2	NA	CASSDGTSGGNEQFF	TGTGCCAGCAGTGACGGGACTAGCGGGGGCAATGAGCAGTTCTTC
17	TRBV5-1	TRBJ1-3	TRBD1	NA	CASSSGQGSLSGNTIYF	TGCGCCAGCAGCTCGGGACAGGGTTCGCTGTCTGGAAACACCATATATTTT
14	TRBV14	TRBJ2-7	NA	few	CASSLVTRAYEQYF	TGTGCCAGCAGCTTAGTCACAAGGGCCTACGAGCAGTACTTC
16	TRBV20-1	TRBJ2-7	TRBD2	NA	CSANLLTGLAGYEQYF	TGCAGTGCCAATCTTCTGACGGGACTAGCGGGCTACGAGCAGTACTTC
15	TRBV5-6	TRBJ1-3	NA	NA	CASSRGGATGNTIYF	TGTGCCAGCAGCCGAGGGGGGGCGACTGGAAACACCATATATTTT
12	TRBV20-1	TRBJ2-7	NA	many	CSATGTDYEQYF	TGCAGTGCCACAGGGACGGACTACGAGCAGTACTTC
11	TRBV28	TRBJ1-2	NA	once	CASSGGGAYTF	TGTGCCAGCAGTGGGGGAGGGGCCTACACCTTC
16	TRBV5-1	TRBJ1-2	TRBD1	few	CASSLDGTGGLYGYTF	TGCGCCAGCAGCTTGGATGGGACAGGGGGCCTCTATGGCTACACCTTC
12	TRBV19	TRBJ2-2	NA	NA	CASSIQLGELFF	TGTGCCAGTAGTATACAACTCGGGGAGCTGTTTTTT
13	TRBV10-3	TRBJ1-5	NA	NA	CAGSRDSNQPQHF	TGTGCCGGGTCAAGGGACTCTAATCAGCCCCAGCATTTT
13	TRBV19	TRBJ2-1	NA	NA	CASSVGRMHEQFF	TGTGCCAGTAGTGTGGGCAGGATGCATGAGCAGTTCTTC
14	TRBV5-1	TRBJ1-1	NA	once	CASSQDGVNTEAFF	TGCGCCAGCAGCCAGGACGGTGTGAACACTGAAGCTTTCTTT
13	TRBV14	TRBJ1-2	NA	once	CASSQGRRYGYTF	TGTGCCAGCAGCCAAGGCAGGCGCTATGGCTACACCTTC
15	TRBV15	TRBJ2-7	NA	NA	CATSSLAQTKYEQYF	TGTGCCACCAGCAGTTTGGCACAGACCAAATACGAGCAGTACTTC
15	TRBV27	TRBJ2-7	TRBD1	NA	CASSLTDRGAYEQYF	TGTGCCAGCAGTTTAACTGACAGGGGCGCTTACGAGCAGTACTTC
15	TRBV7-9	TRBJ1-5	NA	few	CASSSSLAVSQSQHF	TGTGCCAGCAGCTCCTCCCTGGCTGTTAGTCAGTCCCAGCATTTT
13	TRBV29-1	TRBJ1-1	TRBD1	NA	CSVHDRVVAEAFF	TGCAGCGTCCACGACAGGGTCGTCGCTGAAGCTTTCTTT
15	TRBV5-1	TRBJ2-7	TRBD1	NA	CASRAPGTVSYEQYF	TGCGCCAGCAGAGCGCCGGGGACAGTGAGTTACGAGCAGTACTTC
10	TRBV19	TRBJ2-7	NA	NA	CASSIPEQYF	TGTGCCAGTAGTATTCCCGAGCAGTACTTC
15	TRBV5-1	TRBJ1-6	NA	medium-sized	CASREVTADHSPLHF	TGCGCCAGCAGAGAAGTTACCGCGGACCATTCACCCCTCCACTTT
13	TRBV6-5	TRBJ1-6	NA	NA	CASSYTGLSPLHF	TGTGCCAGCAGTTACACAGGATTATCACCCCTCCACTTT
12	TRBV25-1	TRBJ2-7	NA	many	CASRSGLHEQYF	TGTGCCAGCAGATCAGGGCTCCACGAGCAGTACTTC